One and the same sample provided the 32 T cell receptor beta chains below, sequenced in a study of shared clonotypes between healthy human individuals. Sequencing used immunoSEQ multiplex PCR; TCRdb keeps in-frame clones, though not all of them. In the table there are some 450,000 clones, 60% to 80% of which are singletons. The material sequenced was PBMCs. All receptors come from a middle-aged woman in good health. Some clones in this sample may be carry-over from other donors' samples.

A remark on this clone: A read error may explain this, as a much larger clone is one base away. The CDR3 does not end in the conserved phenylalanine or tryptophan, so this is likely a read error. The J gene is TRBJ1-5, the V gene TRBV5-5, with D possibly being TRBD1 (6 bases). The CDR3 is 13 amino acids. Per the germline V gene, CDR1 is SGHKS and CDR2 is YYEKEE (reference sequence). V lost 0 bases to trimming and J lost 9 bases, with 10 bases between them. CDR3 sequence: CASSLVGGGPQHL. In nucleotides, the CDR3 is TGTGCCAGCAGCTTGGTAGGGGGTGGGCCCCAGCATCTT.

The rearrangement uses TRBV7-9 and TRBJ1-2; D possibly corresponds to TRBD1 (6 bases). CDR3 length equals 15 residues. CDR1 and CDR2 (germline): SEHNR, FQNEAQ (reference sequence). V lost 5 bases and J lost 1, with 14 bases in between. The CDR3 DNA follows: TGTGCCAGCAGCCCTCCGGGGGCCTATAACTATGGCTACACCTTC. Amino acid sequence: CASSPPGAYNYGYTF.

This clone was picked up one time. The chain links TRBV29-1 to TRBJ2-1, with a possible D match to TRBD2 (6 bases). CDR1 and CDR2 from the germline V gene are SQVTM and ANQGSEA. The CDR3 runs to 11 residues. Trimming shortened V by 8 bases and J by 10 bases, and 15 bases separated the two germline ends. CDR3 bases: TGCAGCTCTCGTAGCGGTGGAGAGCAGTTCTTC. Amino acid sequence: CSSRSGGEQFF.

In its sample, this clone was seen once. The chain recombines TRBV11-2 with TRBJ2-7; 12 bases match TRBD1. Germline V gives CDR1 SGHAT, CDR2 FQNNGV. The V and J ends lost 6 bases and 7 bases, in that order; junction bases with no gene match: 10. There are 15 residues in the CDR3. CDR3 in DNA: TGTGCCAGCAGGTCCCCGGGACAGGGGGCAAAGGAGCAGTACTTC. Encoded protein: CASRSPGQGAKEQYF.

The chain couples TRBV5-1 to TRBJ2-1; 12 bases are a match to TRBD2. The V gene end was trimmed by 1 base and the J gene end by 4 bases; junction bases not matched to a gene: 6. The germline CDR1 and CDR2 sequences are SGHRS and YFSETQ. The CDR3 runs to 17 residues. DNA for the CDR3: TGCGCCAGCAGCTTGTCTACTAGCGGGAGGTCTTACAATGAGCAGTTCTTC. It yields the protein CASSLSTSGRSYNEQFF.

V usage is TRBV5-6 and J usage is TRBJ2-2, with TRBD2 identical over 7 bases. With 0 bases clipped from V and 4 bases from J, the junction kept 6 bases outside the gene matches. The CDR3 consists of 16 residues. Per the germline V gene, CDR1 is SGHDT and CDR2 is YYEEEE. In DNA form, the CDR3 reads TGTGCCAGCAGCTTGGTGGCAGGGAGGGGCACCGGGGAGCTGTTTTTT. Translated, it gives CASSLVAGRGTGELFF.

The rearrangement joins TRBV7-8 to TRBJ1-1, with no clear D. Germline V lookup: CDR1 SGHVS, CDR2 FQNEAQ. CDR3 length: 14 amino acids. Trimming took off 2 bases at V and 1 base at J, with 8 bases between the two ends. The CDR3 nucleotides read TGTGCCAGCAGCTTATGGGATGGGAACACTGAAGCTTTCTTT. Translating it yields CASSLWDGNTEAFF.

This clone has only one observation. The gene calls are TRBV29-1 and TRBJ2-7; D is undetermined. The J call could be wrong; TRBJ2-1 is a better fit for the DNA end. This CDR3 is 12 amino acids long. Looked up from germline, CDR1 is SQVTM and CDR2 is ANQGSEA. The CDR3 reads CSVGPGYPEQFF. The CDR3 DNA is TGCAGCGTGGGCCCAGGTTATCCGGAGCAGTTCTTC.

The rearrangement uses TRBV5-4 and TRBJ1-5; D is perhaps TRBD1 (5 bases). The CDR3 length is 13 residues. Germline V CDR1 and CDR2: SGHNT, YYREEE (reference sequence). The V and J ends lost 3 bases and 5 bases respectively, with 9 bases between them. In nucleotides, the CDR3 is TGTGCCAGCAGCTGGGGACTCGATCAGCCCCAGCATTTT. Its translation is CASSWGLDQPQHF. The full variable domain, with the rest looked up from reference TRBV5-4 and TRBJ1-5, is ETGVTQSPTHLIKTRGQQVTLRCSSQSGHNTVSWYQQALGQGPQFIFQYYREEENGRGNFPPRFSGLQFPNYSSELNVNALELDDSALYLCASSWGLDQPQHFGDGTRLSIL.

This clone was seen repeatedly, ten times or more. V usage is TRBV29-1 and J usage is TRBJ2-5; no firm D call. The V gene lost 4 bases and the J gene lost 2 bases, with 11 bases spanning the gap. The CDR3 loop spans 13 amino acids. Germline V gene data show CDR1 as SQVTM and CDR2 as ANQGSEA. The CDR3 bases are TGCAGCGTTGTTCCCCCGACGCAAGAGACCCAGTACTTC. Translating it yields CSVVPPTQETQYF.

This rearrangement joins TRBV6-6 to TRBJ2-2, with a weak D call TRBD2 (7 bases). CDR1 is MNHNY, CDR2 SVGAGI, per germline (reference sequence). Trimming shortened V by 10 bases and J by 6 bases, and 18 bases separated the two germline ends. This CDR3 is 14 amino acids long. The CDR3 nucleotides are TGTGCCACCAGACCCGGGGAGGGGGCCGGGGAGCTGTTTTTT. Encoded protein: CATRPGEGAGELFF.

This clone appeared a few times. Possible read error: a much larger clone is one base away. This chain joins TRBV2 and TRBJ1-1; perhaps TRBD1 as D (6 bases). The CDR3 totals 14 residues. Germline V gives CDR1 SNHLY, CDR2 FYNNEI. Trimming cost V 6 bases and J 0 bases, with 11 bases left between them. In DNA, the CDR3 is TGTGCCAGCAGCCTGGACAGAGTGAACACTGAAGCTTTCTTT. Translation gives CASSLDRVNTEAFF.

Details on this clone: A far larger clone is a single base away, which makes a read error likely. Other DNA variants within this sample encode the same CDR3. The genes are TRBV28 and TRBJ2-6; D is perhaps TRBD2 (5 bases). The CDR3 has 16 residues. Germline assignment: CDR1 MDHEN and CDR2 SYDVKM. In DNA form, the CDR3 reads TGTGCCAGCAGTCCCGGGGAGTTCTCTGGAGCCAACGTCCTGACTTTC. It is translated as CASSPGEFSGANVLTF.

This chain links TRBV7-9 with TRBJ2-1; 13 bases agree with TRBD2. This CDR3 has 14 amino acids. V dropped 5 bases and J dropped 9; count of bases not matched to a gene: 4. Germline-derived CDR1 and CDR2 are SEHNR and FQNEAQ (reference sequence). CDR3 protein: CASSLGLAGFEQFF. In DNA, the CDR3 is TGTGCCAGCAGCCTGGGACTAGCGGGATTTGAGCAGTTCTTC.

This chain joins TRBV5-1 and TRBJ2-2; D gene uncertain. There are 14 residues in the CDR3. The germline V gene has CDR1 SGHRS and CDR2 YFSETQ. V lost 4 bases, J lost 2 bases, and 9 bases lay in between. This CDR3 reads CASSIRGNTGELFF. The CDR3 DNA follows: TGCGCCAGCAGCATCCGCGGAAACACCGGGGAGCTGTTTTTT.

The count of this clone is one. The CDR3 DNA reads as TGTGCCAGCTCACCAGCAGGGCTGAGCACAGATACGCAGTATTTT. This encodes CASSPAGLSTDTQYF. The gene calls are TRBV18 and TRBJ2-3, with D possibly being TRBD1 (5 bases). V was clipped by 2 bases and J by 0 bases, with 9 bases between them. Germline V gene lookup returns CDR1 KGHSH and CDR2 LQKENI. The CDR3 runs 15 residues. Full variable domain (remainder filled in from reference TRBV18 and TRBJ2-3): NAGVMQNPRHLVRRRGQEARLRCSPMKGHSHVYWYRQLPEEGLKFMVYLQKENIIDESGMPKERFSAEFPKEGPSILRIQQVVRGDSAAYFCASSPAGLSTDTQYFGPGTRLTVL.

Of note for this clone: The same CDR3 can be traced to other DNA sequences in this sample. The rearrangement joins TRBV18 to TRBJ2-2; unclear D gene. CDR3 length: 13 residues. Germline V gives CDR1 KGHSH, CDR2 LQKENI. V was clipped by 2 bases and J by 4 bases, with 5 bases between them. The CDR3 DNA follows: TGTGCCAGCTCACCAGTTTCCACCGGGGAGCTGTTTTTT. It encodes CASSPVSTGELFF. The full variable domain, its missing parts supplied by reference TRBV18 and TRBJ2-2, is NAGVMQNPRHLVRRRGQEARLRCSPMKGHSHVYWYRQLPEEGLKFMVYLQKENIIDESGMPKERFSAEFPKEGPSILRIQQVVRGDSAAYFCASSPVSTGELFFGEGSRLTVL.

This clone has more than one count but fewer than ten. V is TRBV15 and J is TRBJ2-3, with D unclear. V dropped 0 bases and J dropped 6 bases, with 10 bases sitting between them. This CDR3 is built from 14 residues. The germline V gene encodes CDR1 LNHNV and CDR2 YYDKDF (reference sequence). The CDR3 DNA follows: TGTGCCACCAGCAGAGATCAGGAGAGGGATACGCAGTATTTT. This encodes CATSRDQERDTQYF.

In this sample, this clone turned up once. This chain links TRBV15 with TRBJ2-7; D may be TRBD1 (5 bases). Trimming pared 0 bases from V and 3 bases from J, leaving 18 bases between. From germline, CDR1 is LNHNV and CDR2 YYDKDF (reference sequence). This CDR3 comprises 17 residues. CDR3 in DNA: TGTGCCACCAGCAGAGATTTTGTCCACCTCAGGGACTACGAGCAGTACTTC. It codes for CATSRDFVHLRDYEQYF.

This chain connects TRBV28 to TRBJ2-1, with 13 bases matching TRBD2. The CDR3 spans 19 residues. Germline CDR1 MDHEN, CDR2 SYDVKM. V gave up 7 bases and J gave up 4 bases; unmatched junction bases: 16. The DNA for the CDR3 is TGTGCCAGCATCCAGGCCGGACTAGCGGGAGTAGTCGGGTACAATGAGCAGTTCTTC. Translation gives CASIQAGLAGVVGYNEQFF.

In regard to this clone: Given a far larger clone just one base away, this is likely a sequencing read error. V and J are TRBV11-2 and TRBJ2-2; D possibly corresponds to TRBD1 (6 bases). CDR3 size: 16 residues. The germline V gene has CDR1 SGHAT and CDR2 FQNNGV. This chain's CDR3 is CACSLLGAGDTGELFF. The CDR3 DNA sequence: TGTGCCTGCAGCCTATTGGGGGCAGGGGACACCGGGGAGCTGTTTTTT.

DNA of the CDR3: TGTGCCAGCAGTCCTGGGGGCCTCTCTGATCAGCCCCAGCATTTT. Residues: CASSPGGLSDQPQHF. The V call is TRBV28, the J call TRBJ1-5; the D gene is possibly TRBD1 (6 bases). There are 15 residues in the CDR3. Trimming removed 5 bases at V and 5 bases at J, with 16 bases between. The germline V gene has CDR1 MDHEN and CDR2 SYDVKM.

The chain carries TRBV2 and TRBJ2-7, with D perhaps assigned TRBD1 or TRBD2 (7 bases each). V dropped 2 bases and J dropped 6 bases, with 14 bases sitting between them. The CDR3 runs to 14 residues. Germline CDR1 and CDR2: SNHLY and FYNNEI. The CDR3 sequence is CASSERQGGGEQYF. The CDR3 DNA reads as TGTGCCAGCAGTGAACGACAGGGAGGGGGCGAGCAGTACTTC.

The V gene is TRBV18, the J gene TRBJ2-1; 12 bases fit TRBD2. Germline V lookup: CDR1 KGHSH, CDR2 LQKENI. The V gene end was trimmed by 7 bases and the J gene end by 3 bases; junction bases not matched to a gene: 10. This CDR3 spans 17 amino acids. The CDR3 DNA reads as TGTGCCAGCTTCGCTAGCGGGAGGGCCCCTGGCTACAATGAGCAGTTCTTC. Its protein product is CASFASGRAPGYNEQFF.

The chain combines TRBV6-5 with TRBJ2-5; D is undetermined. This CDR3 has 12 amino acids. CDR1 MNHEY and CDR2 SVGAGI come from the germline V gene. Trimming left V 8 bases short and J 6 bases short, with 13 bases between. CDR3 amino acids: CASQSDGQTQYF. The CDR3 DNA sequence: TGTGCCAGCCAAAGCGACGGGCAGACCCAGTACTTC.

The rearrangement uses TRBV7-9 and TRBJ1-1; D gene uncertain. This CDR3 comprises 14 residues. V dropped 10 bases and J dropped 0 bases, with 15 bases sitting between them. Germline CDR1 is SEHNR and CDR2 is FQNEAQ (reference sequence). The CDR3 loop is CATGERRVNTEAFF. CDR3 nucleotides: TGTGCCACCGGGGAGAGGAGGGTGAACACTGAAGCTTTCTTT.

This clone was picked up many times. Other DNA sequences in this sample translate to the same CDR3. The gene calls are TRBV27 and TRBJ1-3, with D unresolved. The CDR3 contains 11 residues. Looked up from germline, CDR1 is MNHEY and CDR2 is SMNVEV (reference sequence). Trimming removed 7 bases at V and 4 bases at J, with 5 bases between. The CDR3 here is CASIGGNTIYF. CDR3 bases: TGTGCCAGCATCGGAGGAAACACCATATATTTT.

The rearrangement links TRBV7-9 to TRBJ1-1; 7 bases align to TRBD1. Germline trimming cut 1 base from V and 4 bases from J; bases unmatched to any gene: 3. CDR3 length: 14 residues. CDR1 SEHNR and CDR2 FQNEAQ come from the germline V gene (reference sequence). The CDR3 here is CASSLDTGVTEAFF. As DNA, the CDR3 is TGTGCCAGCAGCTTAGACACAGGGGTCACTGAAGCTTTCTTT.

The rearrangement uses TRBV5-4 and TRBJ2-5, with no clear D. Germline CDR1 SGHNT, CDR2 YYREEE (reference sequence). Trimming stripped 4 bases from V and 1 base from J, with 8 bases between. The CDR3 totals 13 residues. Here the CDR3 reads CASSPDFQETQYF. Here the CDR3 DNA reads TGTGCCAGCAGCCCCGACTTCCAAGAGACCCAGTACTTC.

This chain uses TRBV27 with TRBJ2-7; a possible D gene is TRBD2 (5 bases). Trimming stripped 4 bases from V and 9 bases from J, with 16 bases between. This CDR3 is built from 13 residues. Germline CDR1 MNHEY, CDR2 SMNVEV (reference sequence). Written as DNA, the CDR3 is TGTGCCAGCAGTTCCTCCCCGGGAAGAGGGCAGTACTTC. Its protein product is CASSSSPGRGQYF.

The chain employs TRBV2 and TRBJ1-1; D may be TRBD1 (6 bases). V was clipped by 7 bases and J by 7 bases, with 13 bases between them. This CDR3 has 12 amino acids. Germline V lookup: CDR1 SNHLY, CDR2 FYNNEI. In DNA, the CDR3 is TGTGCCAGCAAGTTCGACAGGAGTGAAGCTTTCTTT. Its protein is CASKFDRSEAFF.

This clone was counted a few times. This sequence is one base from a far larger clone and is likely a read error. The conserved closing phenylalanine or tryptophan is absent in this CDR3, likely reflecting a read error. This chain uses TRBV28 with TRBJ1-5; TRBD1 matches 8 bases. The CDR3 loop spans 15 amino acids. Trimming cost V 6 bases and J 5 bases; bases outside gene matches: 9. Germline loops: CDR1 MDHEN, CDR2 SYDVKM. The CDR3 DNA follows: TGTGCCAGCAGCAGGGGGCTACATGGGGATCAGCCCCAGCATCTT. Amino acids: CASSRGLHGDQPQHL.